Listed here are 32 T cell receptor beta chains from one sample, sequenced in a study of early stage breast cancer tumors. Libraries were prepared by immunoSEQ multiplex PCR; TCRdb keeps only in-frame clonotypes and omits some of them. The sample carries roughly 1,900 clones, under 75% recorded once. Sequencing was done on a sample of normal breast tissue next to the tumor. Receptors were obtained from a person aged 35 to 50 with breast cancer.

The J gene is TRBJ1-1, the V gene TRBV11-1; D uncertain. Trimming removed 5 bases at V and 4 bases at J, with 17 bases between. The germline gives CDR1 SGHAT, CDR2 FQDESV (reference sequence). CDR3 length: 15 residues. CDR3 sequence (DNA): TGTGCCAGCAGCCTGGGGTGGCTAAGGACCACTGAAGCTTTCTTT. Protein product: CASSLGWLRTTEAFF.

V and J are TRBV7-8 and TRBJ2-7, with 12 bases matching TRBD2. The CDR3 totals 17 residues. Germline V gives CDR1 SGHVS, CDR2 FQNEAQ. The trim removed 2 bases at V and 2 bases at J, leaving 7 bases unmatched. The DNA for the CDR3 is TGTGCCAGCAGCTTACTAGCGGGAGGGCCCTCCACCTACGAGCAGTACTTC. Protein: CASSLLAGGPSTYEQYF.

This clone was counted only a few times. The chain joins TRBV5-1 to TRBJ2-1; 7 bases agree with TRBD2. J gave up 9 bases and V 4 bases, and 10 bases lay outside the gene matches. This CDR3 contains 14 residues. CDR1 is SGHRS and CDR2 is YFSETQ in the germline V gene. The CDR3 protein is CASSPEWEGGEQFF. CDR3 DNA sequence: TGCGCCAGCAGCCCGGAGTGGGAGGGAGGTGAGCAGTTCTTC.

The chain is built from TRBV7-9 and TRBJ2-5, with TRBD2 as a possible D gene (5 bases). CDR3 length: 15 residues. Germline V lookup: CDR1 SEHNR, CDR2 FQNEAQ (reference sequence). V lost 1 base to trimming and J lost 4 bases, with 13 bases between them. The CDR3 is CASSLGPGLAETQYF. In nucleotides, the CDR3 is TGTGCCAGCAGCTTAGGACCGGGGTTGGCAGAGACCCAGTACTTC.

The chain links TRBV21-1 to TRBJ2-5; the table names TRBD2, a call not compared with the DNA. TRBV21-1 is recorded as a pseudogene. This CDR3 is built from 17 residues. The CDR3 nucleotides are TGTGCCAGCAGTAAACCCCGGTGTCTAGCGGGAAAGCAGACCCAGTACTTC. This gives the protein CASSKPRCLAGKQTQYF.

This chain uses TRBV5-1 with TRBJ2-5, with D possibly called TRBD1 or TRBD2 (5 bases each). The CDR3 contains 15 residues. The V gene's germline CDR1 is SGHRS and CDR2 YFSETQ. The ends were cut back, 5 bases at V and 2 bases at J, with 16 bases in the middle. CDR3 loop: CASRKGTEYQETQYF. As DNA, the CDR3 is TGCGCCAGCAGAAAAGGGACCGAATATCAAGAGACCCAGTACTTC. Using reference TRBV5-1 and TRBJ2-5 for the parts outside the CDR3, the full variable domain is KAGVTQTPRYLIKTRGQQVTLSCSPISGHRSVSWYQQTPGQGLQFLFEYFSETQRNKGNFPGRFSGRQFSNSRSEMNVSTLELGDSALYLCASRKGTEYQETQYFGPGTRLLVL.

A few counts support this clone. The chain is built from TRBV6-1 and TRBJ2-7; no clear D. Trimming left V 0 bases short and J 4 bases short, with 7 bases between. CDR3 length equals 13 residues. CDR1 is MNHNS, CDR2 SASEGT, per germline. The CDR3 DNA follows: TGTGCCAGCAGTGAAGCGAATACTTACGAGCAGTACTTC. Protein sequence: CASSEANTYEQYF.

The table lists this clone with a count of one. V is TRBV7-2 and J is TRBJ2-6; no clear D. Germline lookup yields CDR1 SGHTA and CDR2 FQGNSA. The V and J ends lost 0 bases and 1 base respectively, with 7 bases between them. The CDR3 is made up of 16 amino acids. The CDR3 reads CASSLASGSGANVLTF. The CDR3 nucleotides are TGTGCCAGCAGCTTAGCATCCGGGTCTGGGGCCAACGTCCTGACTTTC.

This sequence joins TRBV5-1 and TRBJ1-1, with a weak D call TRBD1 (6 bases). In germline, CDR1 is SGHRS, CDR2 YFSETQ. This CDR3 is built from 16 residues. Deletions cut 0 bases from V and 1 base from J, with 13 bases between. The CDR3 DNA reads TGCGCCAGCAGCTTGGAACAGGGAGGGGCGAACACTGAAGCTTTCTTT. It is translated as CASSLEQGGANTEAFF.

The rearrangement links TRBV7-2 to TRBJ2-7; 9 bases align to TRBD1. The CDR3 sequence is 15 residues long. The trim removed 1 base at V and 6 bases at J, leaving 7 bases unmatched. From germline, CDR1 is SGHTA and CDR2 FQGNSA. In DNA form, the CDR3 reads TGTGCCAGCAGCTTAGACCGGGACAGGGTTGCCGAGCAGTACTTC. Encoded protein: CASSLDRDRVAEQYF.

The chain employs TRBV13 and TRBJ1-2, with a weak D call TRBD1 (6 bases). The CDR3 extends over 15 amino acids. With 3 bases removed from V and 3 bases from J, the gap between germline ends came to 14 bases. Germline V gene data show CDR1 as PRHDT and CDR2 as FYEKMQ (reference sequence). The CDR3 reads CASSFEKGGDYGYTF. CDR3 bases: TGTGCCAGCAGCTTTGAGAAGGGGGGCGACTATGGCTACACCTTC.

The count of this clone is one. CDR3 sequence reads: CASSLGGADTQYF. As DNA, the CDR3 is TGTGCCAGCAGCTTGGGGGGGGCAGATACGCAGTATTTT. V gene TRBV5-4 combines with J gene TRBJ2-3, with D perhaps TRBD2 (6 bases). V was pared by 0 bases and J by 4 bases, with 6 bases between. This CDR3 region has 13 residues. Looked up from germline, CDR1 is SGHNT and CDR2 is YYREEE (reference sequence). Based on the CDR3 plus reference TRBV5-4 and TRBJ2-3, the full variable domain is ETGVTQSPTHLIKTRGQQVTLRCSSQSGHNTVSWYQQALGQGPQFIFQYYREEENGRGNFPPRFSGLQFPNYSSELNVNALELDDSALYLCASSLGGADTQYFGPGTRLTVL.

This clone was seen more than once but under ten times. The V and J genes are TRBV2 and TRBJ2-7, with D perhaps TRBD2 (6 bases). V was cut by 8 bases and J by 3 bases, with 14 bases left in between. CDR1 and CDR2 from the germline V gene are SNHLY and FYNNEI. The CDR3 loop spans 13 amino acids. For the CDR3, the DNA is TGTGCCAGCGGGGATGGGGGGAGCTACGAGCAGTACTTC. The encoded protein is CASGDGGSYEQYF.

This clone has just one count. The CDR3 bases are TGCAGCGCGGGACAGACCAGTTGGGAGCAGTACTTC. Protein: CSAGQTSWEQYF. This sequence joins TRBV29-1 and TRBJ2-7; 7 nucleotides agree with TRBD1. The J segment lost 7 bases and the V segment lost 7 bases, leaving 10 bases of the junction unmatched. Germline loops: CDR1 SQVTM, CDR2 ANQGSEA. The CDR3 has 12 residues.

The V gene is TRBV5-4, the J gene TRBJ2-6, with D uncertain. Per germline, CDR1 SGHNT and CDR2 YYREEE (reference sequence). CDR3 length: 16 amino acids. V was trimmed by 4 bases and J by 2 bases, leaving 13 bases between them. This CDR3 reads CASSGPLGTGANVLTF. The CDR3 bases are TGTGCCAGCAGCGGTCCCCTGGGGACTGGGGCCAACGTCCTGACTTTC.

The chain couples TRBV5-1 to TRBJ2-7; tentatively, D is TRBD2 (5 bases). Germline CDR1 is SGHRS and CDR2 is YFSETQ. Trimming removed 2 bases at V and 2 bases at J, with 11 bases between. The CDR3 loop spans 14 amino acids. The CDR3 nucleotides are TGCGCCAGCAGCTTAGCCGGGATAACCTACGAGCAGTACTTC. As protein: CASSLAGITYEQYF.

This clone was picked up a small number of times. J is TRBJ2-5 and V is TRBV6-5; 7 bases align to TRBD2. Germline V gives CDR1 MNHEY, CDR2 SVGAGI. The J segment lost 1 base and the V segment lost 2 bases, leaving 7 bases of the junction unmatched. This CDR3 comprises 16 residues. This CDR3 reads CASSYQPRTSQETQYF. The CDR3 coding sequence is TGTGCCAGCAGTTACCAACCGAGGACTAGCCAAGAGACCCAGTACTTC.

The chain combines TRBV7-2 with TRBJ2-1; 11 bases are a match to TRBD2. The germline V gene encodes CDR1 SGHTA and CDR2 FQGNSA. The CDR3 runs to 15 residues. Unmatched junction bases numbered 9, after V lost 5 bases and J lost 9 bases. In DNA form, the CDR3 reads TGTGCCAGCAGCCCAGCGCCCACTAGCGGGGGTGAGCAGTTCTTC. This sequence encodes CASSPAPTSGGEQFF.

The V call is TRBV29-1, the J call TRBJ2-1; a possible D gene is TRBD2 (6 bases). With 0 bases removed from V and 5 bases from J, the gap between germline ends came to 20 bases. Germline V gives CDR1 SQVTM, CDR2 ANQGSEA. This CDR3 is built from 17 residues. CDR3 region: CSVEDWASADLNNEQFF. DNA for the CDR3: TGCAGCGTTGAAGATTGGGCTAGCGCCGATCTCAACAATGAGCAGTTCTTC.

The rearrangement joins TRBV7-9 to TRBJ2-7; D assignment may be TRBD1 or TRBD2 (5 bases each). V lost 4 bases and J 4 bases, leaving 11 bases between the germline ends. Germline values: CDR1 SEHNR, CDR2 FQNEAQ (reference sequence). The CDR3 contains 13 residues. CDR3 DNA: TGTGCCAGCAGCTACCGGGACGCTTACGAGCAGTACTTC. Translated: CASSYRDAYEQYF.

This chain connects TRBV9 to TRBJ2-7, with TRBD2 as a possible D gene (6 bases). Trimming shortened V by 3 bases and J by 0 bases, and 10 bases separated the two germline ends. The CDR3 length is 14 residues. The V gene's germline CDR1 is SGDLS and CDR2 YYNGEE. CDR3 nucleotide sequence: TGTGCCAGCAGCGCGGGAGATCGCTCCTACGAGCAGTACTTC. It is translated as CASSAGDRSYEQYF.

This chain uses TRBV5-6 with TRBJ1-2; D remains ambiguous. Trimming cost V 1 base and J 8 bases, with 21 bases left between them. CDR1 SGHDT and CDR2 YYEEEE come from the germline V gene. The CDR3 totals 16 residues. CDR3 region: CASSLKYGPWSEGYTF. The CDR3 DNA is TGTGCCAGCAGCTTGAAATACGGGCCTTGGTCGGAAGGCTACACCTTC. The full variable domain, rest sourced from reference TRBV5-6 and TRBJ1-2, is DAGVTQSPTHLIKTRGQQVTLRCSPKSGHDTVSWYQQALGQGPQFIFQYYEEEERQRGNFPDRFSGHQFPNYSSELNVNALLLGDSALYLCASSLKYGPWSEGYTFGSGTRLTVV.

This chain uses TRBV7-9 with TRBJ2-3, with 8 bases lining up with TRBD1. Germline trimming cut 5 bases from V and 5 bases from J; bases unmatched to any gene: 6. The CDR3 is made up of 14 amino acids. Germline values: CDR1 SEHNR, CDR2 FQNEAQ (reference sequence). The CDR3 is CASSPGQGIDTQYF. As DNA, the CDR3 is TGTGCCAGCAGCCCCGGACAGGGAATAGATACGCAGTATTTT.

V usage is TRBV5-1 and J usage is TRBJ1-1; D might be TRBD1 (5 bases). V lost 0 bases, J lost 8 bases, and 11 bases lay in between. The CDR3 runs to 13 residues. Germline CDR1 is SGHRS and CDR2 is YFSETQ. The CDR3, as DNA: TGCGCCAGCAGCTTGGGGGGTCAGGGCGAAGCTTTCTTT. Residues: CASSLGGQGEAFF.

The chain is built from TRBV6-5 and TRBJ2-1; D gene ambiguous. CDR1 and CDR2 from the germline V gene are MNHEY and SVGAGI. The CDR3 runs to 13 residues. The ends were cut back, 5 bases at V and 4 bases at J, with 9 bases in the middle. The CDR3 spells CASSTTGYNEQFF. For the CDR3, the DNA is TGTGCCAGCAGTACTACTGGGTACAATGAGCAGTTCTTC.

The chain has TRBV12-5 and TRBJ1-5; no definite D call. The CDR3 spans 12 residues. The V gene's germline CDR1 is LGHNT and CDR2 FRNRAP. V was shortened by 4 bases and J by 5 bases, with 6 bases between the two germline ends. CDR3 sequence reads: CASGSYDQPQHF. The DNA for the CDR3 is TGTGCTAGTGGTTCCTATGATCAGCCCCAGCATTTT.

This clone was seen a few times. The chain joins TRBV5-1 to TRBJ2-1, with TRBD1 as a possible D gene (5 bases). V lost 1 base, J lost 6 bases, and 8 bases lay in between. The germline CDR1 and CDR2 sequences are SGHRS and YFSETQ. The CDR3 is made up of 13 amino acids. The CDR3 region is CASSLLGLNEQFF. In nucleotides, the CDR3 is TGCGCCAGCAGCTTGCTGGGGCTCAATGAGCAGTTCTTC.

The chain is built from TRBV28 and TRBJ1-2, with a tentative D call TRBD1 (5 bases). Trimming stripped 2 bases from V and 5 bases from J, with 18 bases between. CDR3 length: 16 amino acids. Germline CDR1 reads MDHEN; CDR2 reads SYDVKM. The CDR3 DNA reads TGTGCCAGCAGTTTACGACCCAGAGGGACCCTATATGGCTACACCTTC. Amino acid sequence: CASSLRPRGTLYGYTF.

The chain recombines TRBV18 with TRBJ2-1; unclear D gene. Germline CDR1 reads KGHSH; CDR2 reads LQKENI. The CDR3 runs to 15 residues. V was pared by 2 bases and J by 8 bases, with 16 bases between. The CDR3 sequence: CASSPSRQPGDEQFF. The CDR3 DNA is TGTGCCAGCTCACCATCCCGTCAGCCGGGCGATGAGCAGTTCTTC. Filled out from reference TRBV18 and TRBJ2-1, the complete variable domain reads NAGVMQNPRHLVRRRGQEARLRCSPMKGHSHVYWYRQLPEEGLKFMVYLQKENIIDESGMPKERFSAEFPKEGPSILRIQQVVRGDSAAYFCASSPSRQPGDEQFFGPGTRLTVL.

J is TRBJ2-5 and V is TRBV4-1, with D unresolved. Germline assignment: CDR1 MGHRA and CDR2 YSYEKL. This CDR3 comprises 16 residues. V lost 0 bases and J lost 1, with 12 bases in between. The CDR3 here is CASSQDRGLTQETQYF. The CDR3 region has the DNA TGCGCCAGCAGCCAAGATCGAGGCCTCACCCAAGAGACCCAGTACTTC.

This clone was picked up a small number of times. This chain uses TRBV11-2 with TRBJ2-7, with D tentatively TRBD1 or TRBD2 (5 bases each). Trimming stripped 5 bases from V and 2 bases from J, with 16 bases between. Germline CDR1 and CDR2: SGHAT and FQNNGV. The CDR3 extends over 15 amino acids. CDR3 coding DNA: TGTGCCAGCAGCGCCGCCGGGACGTCAGCCTACGAGCAGTACTTC. It is translated as CASSAAGTSAYEQYF. Supplemented by reference TRBV11-2 and TRBJ2-7, the full variable domain reads EAGVAQSPRYKIIEKRQSVAFWCNPISGHATLYWYQQILGQGPKLLIQFQNNGVVDDSQLPKDRFSAERLKGVDSTLKIQPAKLEDSAVYLCASSAAGTSAYEQYFGPGTRLTVT.

The chain couples TRBV7-3 to TRBJ2-3, with D perhaps TRBD1 (5 bases). In germline, CDR1 is SGHTA, CDR2 FQGTGA. Trimming cost V 4 bases and J 2 bases, with 13 bases left between them. The CDR3 has 15 residues. The CDR3 loop reads CASSSQQGNTDTQYF. The DNA for the CDR3 is TGTGCCAGCAGCTCCCAGCAGGGTAACACAGATACGCAGTATTTT. Drawing the rest from reference TRBV7-3 and TRBJ2-3, the complete variable domain is GAGVSQTPSNKVTEKGKYVELRCDPISGHTALYWYRQSLGQGPEFLIYFQGTGAADDSGLPNDRFFAVRPEGSVSTLKIQRTERGDSAVYLCASSSQQGNTDTQYFGPGTRLTVL.